This TCR beta chain was observed in a study of CD8 T cells in ankylosing spondylitis. Regarding the study as a whole: Blood from ankylosing spondylitis patients appeared to carry a characteristic eight-variant TCR beta motif.

Germline CDR1 reads SNHLY; CDR2 reads FYNNEI. CDR3 length equals 17 residues. The V end lost 3 bases, the J end lost 0 bases, and 17 bases lay between the germline ends. Regarding this clonotype: The antigen remains undetermined.

TCRdb re-derived calls from the 5' RACE reads in MiXCR, one entry per CDR3 protein. The sample lists about 500,000 distinct CDR3 sequences, 12% occurring once. The chain is built from TRBV2 and TRBJ1-1; possible D gene TRBD1, 5 bases. This receptor was obtained from a male donor with ankylosing spondylitis. Input material: blood, either unsorted or a sorted T cell fraction (not recorded which). CDR3 bases: TGTGCCAGCAGTGAGGGGACTTTATGGCCAATGAACACTGAAGCTTTCTTT. Amino acid sequence: CASSEGTLWPMNTEAFF. Complete variable domain (other parts from reference TRBV2 and TRBJ1-1): EPEVTQTPSHQVTQMGQEVILRCVPISNHLYFYWYRQILGQKVEFLVSFYNNEISEKSEIFDDQFSVERPDGSNFTLKIRSTKLEDSAMYFCASSEGTLWPMNTEAFFGQGTRLTVV.